This TCR beta chain was sequenced in a study of control samples from healthy donors and cancer patients. Repertoires were generated with immunoSEQ multiplex PCR, while TCRdb's copy carries only in-frame clones and drops some. The sample includes some 130,000 clones, roughly 90% of them seen just once. Between the trimmed V and J ends, which lost 0 bases and 2 bases, there was a span of 17 bases. The CDR3 spans 17 residues. Per germline, CDR1 SGHRS and CDR2 YFSETQ. The genes are TRBV5-1 and TRBJ1-1, with D possibly being TRBD1 (6 bases). The TCR originated in a man younger than 30 in good health. Sequenced sample: blood. CDR3 protein: CASSLGPGFRGNTEAFF. In nucleotides, the CDR3 is TGCGCCAGCAGCTTGGGCCCTGGTTTCAGGGGAAACACTGAAGCTTTCTTT.